This entry features one T cell receptor beta chain sequence. It has no known antigen specificity. Base qualities are not provided; no much larger clone lies one nucleotide away. This entry is derived from a study of T-cell reconstitution after alpha-beta-depleted transplantation in children (dated by TCRdb to 2016 to 2018). In terms of the full investigation: Using TCR repertoire profiling, the study followed T-cell immune reconstitution in a quantitative way in children after TCRalphabeta/CD19-depleted allogeneic hematopoietic cell transplantation. Broad study findings and their caveats: Over subsequent months, a decline in hyperexpanded clone frequencies was noted, and after one year, T-cell counts and TCRbeta diversity were mostly ascribed to newly produced T cells. In some patients, the high TCRbeta diversity seen at day 60 was put down to recipient T cells and intrathymic progenitors that had survived conditioning. The apparently early alphabetaT-cell count recovery about two months after transplant was reportedly dependent on only several hundred rapidly expanded clones derived from non-depleted graft cells.

Per the publication, the treatment or condition label means: allogeneic hematopoietic cell transplantation with graft depleted of TCRalphabeta T cells and CD19 B cells. The transplant recipients were children given TCRalphabeta/CD19-depleted allogeneic hematopoietic cell grafts. The library was prepared using PCR. Sequencing relied on an Illumina HiSeq 2500. To normalize quantification of the TCRbeta repertoire, the TCR libraries were built with molecular barcoding that relied on unique molecular identifiers. TCRdb applied fastp at Q25 and MiXCR to the public reads, then kept only in-frame beta chains. One record per CDR3 amino acid sequence lists the most common genes and DNA. Here the sample has roughly 310,000 distinct CDR3 sequences; 23% occur a single time. Clones ranked in the top ten supply over 9.5% of the sample. CDR1 and CDR2 were assigned from the germline V gene (reference sequence) as MNHEY and SMNVEV. V is shortened by 6 bases, J by 0 bases, and the region joining them spans 16 bases. From cysteine to phenylalanine, the CDR3 is 16 amino acids long. The sequence is cut down to CDR3 DNA, 48 bases in frame from base 1.

The chain is made from TRBV27 and TRBJ2-3; the D gene is possibly TRBD1, with 6 bases matching. This material consisted of PBMCs, mostly from graft donor cells, taken 180 days after TCRalphabeta/CD19-depleted stem cell transplant. This TCR was sampled from a male patient under 18 who had a stem cell transplant for acute lymphoblastic leukemia, so the T cells may come from the graft donor. CDR3 reads: CASSPTGLASTDTQYF. In nucleotide form, the sequence is TGTGCCAGCAGCCCGACAGGCCTAGCTAGCACAGATACGCAGTATTTT.